This T cell receptor beta chain was recovered during a study of blood T cell repertoires in COVID-19. As for the study in general: Italy, Spain and the United States were the sources of the convalescent and acute COVID-19 samples. PBMCs, B-cell-depleted T cells, or T cells provided the cDNA or gDNA that made up the material.

Original data processing: How many nucleated cells were present was estimated from reference gene primer amplification. Clones were sequenced by immunoSEQ multiplex PCR, and TCRdb holds only the in-frame ones, with some missing. V, J and clone size are taken as reported in that table, and D and trimming were inferred from the DNA itself. The data show tens of thousands of clones, approximately 86% seen once. This clone was picked up one time. The CDR3 sequence is 15 residues long. Germline CDR1 and CDR2: SGHRS and YFSETQ. The V end lost 1 base, the J end lost 2 bases, and 13 bases lay between the germline ends.

The receptor was isolated from a human donor in a cohort sampled during active COVID-19. The donor label of this sample is uncertain. The specimen was peripheral blood. The genes are TRBV5-1 and TRBJ2-7; unclear D gene. CDR3 DNA: TGCGCCAGCAGCTTGTGGGTAGGAACTACCTACGAGCAGTACTTC. The encoded protein is CASSLWVGTTYEQYF.